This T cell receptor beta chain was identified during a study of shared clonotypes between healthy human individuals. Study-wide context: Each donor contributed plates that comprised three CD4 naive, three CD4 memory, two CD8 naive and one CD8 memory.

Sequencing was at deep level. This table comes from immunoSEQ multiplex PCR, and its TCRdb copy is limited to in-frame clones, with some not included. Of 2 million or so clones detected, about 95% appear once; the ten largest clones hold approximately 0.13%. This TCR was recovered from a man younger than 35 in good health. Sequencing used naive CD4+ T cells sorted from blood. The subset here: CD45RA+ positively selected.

In DNA, the CDR3 is TGCGCCAGCAGCCCCGTTAGTGGGACAGGGAACAATGAGCAGTTCTTC. Its translation is CASSPVSGTGNNEQFF. The gene calls are TRBV5-1 and TRBJ2-1, with 9 bases aligning to TRBD1. Trimming removed 4 bases from V and 5 bases from J; junction bases left unmatched: 10. The germline V gene encodes CDR1 SGHRS and CDR2 YFSETQ. The CDR3 runs 16 residues.